These 18 T cell receptor beta chains came from one sample sequenced in a study of T cell responses to AZD1222 COVID-19 vaccine. Profiling relied on immunoSEQ multiplex PCR, and the TCRdb table lists in-frame clones only, not all of them. The table records roughly 80,000 clones, 85% to 90% of them present only once. Sequences were derived from peripheral blood, sampled on day 0 of MenACWY control vaccination. All receptors come from an adult in good health.

V and J are TRBV6-5 and TRBJ1-2; 9 nucleotides line up with TRBD1. This CDR3 has 13 amino acids. J gave up 6 bases and V 8 bases, and 7 bases lay outside the gene matches. From germline, CDR1 is MNHEY and CDR2 SVGAGI. The CDR3 DNA reads as TGTGCCAGCCGGGGGACAGGGTCCCATGGCTACACCTTC. Residues: CASRGTGSHGYTF.

The gene calls are TRBV5-6 and TRBJ2-3; TRBD2 agrees at 9 bases. Germline lookup yields CDR1 SGHDT and CDR2 YYEEEE. The CDR3 is made up of 15 amino acids. The V and J ends lost 4 bases and 2 bases, in that order; junction bases with no gene match: 5. The CDR3 spells CASSGAGGSTDTQYF. CDR3 coding DNA: TGTGCCAGCAGCGGAGCGGGAGGCTCCACAGATACGCAGTATTTT.

This chain links TRBV13 with TRBJ2-1, with TRBD2 matching over 10 bases. Trimming cost V 1 base and J 9 bases; bases outside gene matches: 21. The germline CDR1 and CDR2 sequences are PRHDT and FYEKMQ (reference sequence). This CDR3 is built from 20 residues. The CDR3 protein is CASSLASLAGVIIAGGEQFF. The CDR3 DNA sequence: TGTGCCAGCAGCTTAGCGTCGCTAGCGGGAGTTATTATCGCCGGCGGTGAGCAGTTCTTC.

The rearrangement links TRBV7-2 to TRBJ1-1; no clear D. Germline V lookup: CDR1 SGHTA, CDR2 FQGNSA. Trimming pared 6 bases from V and 1 base from J, leaving 9 bases between. The CDR3 is 13 residues long. CDR3: CASSYMRNTEAFF. CDR3 in DNA: TGTGCCAGCAGTTACATGAGGAACACTGAAGCTTTCTTT. The full variable domain, rest sourced from reference TRBV7-2 and TRBJ1-1, is GAGVSQSPSNKVTEKGKDVELRCDPISGHTALYWYRQSLGQGLEFLIYFQGNSAPDKSGLPSDRFSAERTGGSVSTLTIQRTQQEDSAVYLCASSYMRNTEAFFGQGTRLTVV.

J is TRBJ2-3 and V is TRBV28, with D tentatively TRBD1 (6 bases). The germline CDR1 and CDR2 sequences are MDHEN and SYDVKM. V shed 4 bases and J shed 5 bases, with 19 bases lying between them. The CDR3 contains 16 residues. The CDR3 DNA sequence: TGTGCCAGCAGTTCCCAGGGGATCCCACACAAAGATACGCAGTATTTT. Residues: CASSSQGIPHKDTQYF.

This sequence joins TRBV5-4 and TRBJ2-2; D is unresolved. Germline V CDR1 and CDR2: SGHNT, YYREEE (reference sequence). This CDR3 is built from 14 residues. With 1 base removed from V and 3 bases from J, the gap between germline ends came to 7 bases. The CDR3 coding sequence is TGTGCCAGCAGCTTGCAGGTTGACACCGGGGAGCTGTTTTTT. This gives the protein CASSLQVDTGELFF.

This sequence joins TRBV27 and TRBJ2-3; TRBD2 matches 12 bases. Germline V gene lookup returns CDR1 MNHEY and CDR2 SMNVEV (reference sequence). The J segment lost 5 bases and the V segment lost 6 bases, leaving 12 bases of the junction unmatched. CDR3 size: 17 residues. This CDR3 reads CASSRGTSGQVVDTQYF. The CDR3 nucleotides are TGTGCCAGCAGCCGTGGGACTAGCGGGCAGGTTGTAGATACGCAGTATTTT.

This clone was observed once. The chain recombines TRBV6-1 with TRBJ1-1; D is perhaps TRBD1 (6 bases). Germline V gives CDR1 MNHNS, CDR2 SASEGT. This CDR3 is built from 14 residues. The ends were cut back, 0 bases at V and 4 bases at J, with 9 bases in the middle. The chain's CDR3 is CASSEAGGVTEAFF. The CDR3 DNA sequence: TGTGCCAGCAGTGAAGCAGGGGGAGTCACTGAAGCTTTCTTT.

V usage is TRBV28 and J usage is TRBJ2-7, with TRBD1 matching over 8 bases. The CDR3 contains 14 residues. V trimming: 5 bases; J trimming: 0 bases; junction bases outside the gene matches: 3. Germline V gene lookup returns CDR1 MDHEN and CDR2 SYDVKM. For the CDR3, the DNA is TGTGCCAGCAGTCAACAGGGGGGCTCCTACGAGCAGTACTTC. It translates to CASSQQGGSYEQYF.

The chain employs TRBV3-1 (or the pseudogene TRBV3-2) and TRBJ1-4; a weak D match, TRBD1 (5 bases). V was trimmed by 2 bases and J by 7 bases, leaving 11 bases between them. The V gene's germline CDR1 is LGHDT and CDR2 YNNKEL (reference sequence). The CDR3 sequence is 14 residues long. CDR3 in DNA: TGTGCCAGCAGCCAACGTCCCGGGGCTGAAAAACTGTTTTTT. This codes for CASSQRPGAEKLFF.

The gene calls are TRBV4-1 and TRBJ2-1; D remains ambiguous. The ends were cut back, 0 bases at V and 2 bases at J, with 14 bases in the middle. Germline V CDR1 and CDR2: MGHRA, YSYEKL. The CDR3 totals 17 residues. CDR3 in DNA: TGCGCCAGCAGCCAAGAAATGTCCGGCAACCCCTACAATGAGCAGTTCTTC. Translation gives CASSQEMSGNPYNEQFF.

The CDR3 DNA reads TGTGCCAGCAGCCCGGTGGGTGCGAACACTGAAGCTTTCTTT. Its protein product is CASSPVGANTEAFF. The chain has TRBV5-6 and TRBJ1-1, with D hard to call. Germline-derived CDR1 and CDR2 are SGHDT and YYEEEE. The V gene lost 4 bases and the J gene lost 1 base, with 11 bases spanning the gap. The CDR3 consists of 14 residues.

This clone was observed a few times. The chain has TRBV9 and TRBJ1-5; D unclear. CDR3 length: 13 residues. V was cut by 3 bases and J by 5 bases, with 9 bases left in between. The germline V gene has CDR1 SGDLS and CDR2 YYNGEE. CDR3 DNA sequence: TGTGCCAGCAGCGCCTTACCGCATCAGCCCCAGCATTTT. This encodes CASSALPHQPQHF.

This clone showed up just once. The CDR3 protein is CASSQGGAGPLEQYF. The CDR3 DNA reads TGTGCCAGCAGCCAAGGTGGCGCGGGACCCCTCGAGCAGTACTTC. The chain joins TRBV7-9 to TRBJ2-7; D perhaps matches TRBD2 (6 bases). The CDR3 totals 15 residues. The V end was cut by 5 bases, the J end by 6 bases, with 20 bases between. CDR1 and CDR2 from the germline V gene are SEHNR and FQNEAQ (reference sequence). The full variable domain, in which reference TRBV7-9 and TRBJ2-7 provide the parts outside the CDR3, is DTGVSQNPRHKITKRGQNVTFRCDPISEHNRLYWYRQTLGQGPEFLTYFQNEAQLEKSRLLSDRFSAERPKGSFSTLEIQRTEQGDSAMYLCASSQGGAGPLEQYFGPGTRLTVT.

The rearrangement links TRBV5-8 to TRBJ2-2; D is unclear. CDR1 and CDR2 from the germline V gene are SGHTS and YDEGEE. The ends were cut back, 0 bases at V and 0 bases at J, with 6 bases in the middle. The CDR3 totals 15 residues. CDR3 loop: CASSLGPANTGELFF. In DNA form, the CDR3 reads TGTGCCAGCAGCTTGGGGCCGGCGAACACCGGGGAGCTGTTTTTT.

The V and J genes are TRBV7-8 and TRBJ2-1; 10 bases are a match to TRBD1. In germline, CDR1 is SGHVS, CDR2 FQNEAQ. J was trimmed by 7 bases and V by 4 bases; bases with no gene match: 1. The CDR3 length is 13 residues. The CDR3 DNA reads TGTGCCAGCAGCTCGGGACAGGGGAATGAGCAGTTCTTC. Encoded protein: CASSSGQGNEQFF.

The V call is TRBV29-1, the J call TRBJ2-2, with 7 bases identical to TRBD2. The CDR3 extends over 13 amino acids. V dropped 0 bases and J dropped 7; count of bases not matched to a gene: 2. CDR1 is SQVTM and CDR2 is ANQGSEA in the germline V gene. In nucleotides, the CDR3 is TGCAGCGTTGAAGATACGGGGGGCGGGGAGCTGTTTTTT. Residues: CSVEDTGGGELFF.

This clone has a count of ten or more. The chain joins TRBV18 to TRBJ1-5, with D possibly matching TRBD1 (6 bases). V lost 5 bases to trimming and J lost 4 bases, with 12 bases between them. This CDR3 has 14 residues. Germline CDR1 is KGHSH and CDR2 is LQKENI. The CDR3 sequence is CASSGDTPNQPQHF. In nucleotides, the CDR3 is TGTGCCAGCTCAGGGGACACACCAAATCAGCCCCAGCATTTT.